The present T cell receptor (beta chain) was sequenced within a study of CD8 T cells in ankylosing spondylitis. This clonotype was found many times. Germline V lookup: CDR1 SEHNR, CDR2 FQNEAQ (reference sequence). V lost 5 bases to trimming and J lost 5 bases, with 18 bases between them. The CDR3 length is 15 residues. TCRdb reprocessed the 5' RACE reads via MiXCR and lists one record per CDR3 protein. The sample holds 150,000 or so distinct CDR3 sequences; approximately 10% are singletons and the top ten take 29%. The TCR comes from a male donor with ankylosing spondylitis or in good health (not recorded which). The rearrangement uses TRBV7-9 and TRBJ2-5, with no clear D. The sequenced material came from blood, either unsorted or a sorted T cell fraction (not recorded which). The chain's CDR3 is CASSPLMVPVETQYF. Here the CDR3 DNA reads TGTGCCAGCAGCCCGCTGATGGTGCCCGTTGAGACCCAGTACTTC. The full variable domain, in which reference TRBV7-9 and TRBJ2-5 provide the parts outside the CDR3, is DTGVSQNPRHKITKRGQNVTFRCDPISEHNRLYWYRQTLGQGPEFLTYFQNEAQLEKSRLLSDRFSAERPKGSFSTLEIQRTEQGDSAMYLCASSPLMVPVETQYFGPGTRLLVL.